Listed below are T cell receptor beta chains from one sample, sequenced in a study of blood T cell repertoires in COVID-19. Repertoires were generated with immunoSEQ multiplex PCR, while TCRdb's copy carries only in-frame clones and drops some. The repertoire consists of 95,000 to 120,000 clones, with 71% occurring once and the leading ten covering about 2%. The source material was peripheral blood. The receptors stem from a woman aged 40 to 50 with acute or convalescent COVID-19. The CDR3 runs from the conserved cysteine through the conserved F or W. Each record gives: CDR3 DNA, CDR3 protein, V gene, clone size, J gene, D gene. A D gene is named only where the DNA matches it firmly. Clone size is shown for a subset of rows, as once, few, many or a class of expanded clone.

TGTGCCAGCAGCTTGGAGAGGAACAATGAGCAGTTCTTC CASSLERNNEQFF TRBV5-6 - TRBJ2-1 -
TGCAGTGCTAGTCTTAGTCGGCTAGCGGGGTACAATGAGCAGTTCTTC CSASLSRLAGYNEQFF TRBV20-1 - TRBJ2-1 TRBD2
TGTGCCAGCAGCTTAACTCGTAGCTCCTACGAGCAGTACTTC CASSLTRSSYEQYF TRBV7-3 - TRBJ2-7 -
TGTGCCAGCAGCGTAGCTACGGGGGGGGAAGTCGTGCAGTACTTC CASSVATGGEVVQYF TRBV9 - TRBJ2-7 TRBD2
TGTGCCAGCAGCCAAGAATTTGGGGCAGGGGACAATTCACCCCTCCACTTT CASSQEFGAGDNSPLHF TRBV14 - TRBJ1-6 -
TGTGCCAGCTCCCAGACGGCCCCCGGGTACCAAGAGACCCAGTACTTC CASSQTAPGYQETQYF TRBV18 - TRBJ2-5 -
TGTGCCAGCAGCTTAACAACAGGGGGCGATTCACCCCTCCACTTT CASSLTTGGDSPLHF TRBV7-3 - TRBJ1-6 TRBD1
TGTGCCAGCAGTCAGGCCCACACAGGGATCAATCAGCCCCAGCATTTT CASSQAHTGINQPQHF TRBV27 - TRBJ1-5 -
TGTGCCAGCAGCCACTCCGCTAATGAGTACTTC CASSHSANEYF TRBV7-3 few TRBJ2-5 -
TGTGCCAGCAGCGTAGCCTACAGGATCTCTGGAAACACCATATATTTT CASSVAYRISGNTIYF TRBV9 many TRBJ1-3 -